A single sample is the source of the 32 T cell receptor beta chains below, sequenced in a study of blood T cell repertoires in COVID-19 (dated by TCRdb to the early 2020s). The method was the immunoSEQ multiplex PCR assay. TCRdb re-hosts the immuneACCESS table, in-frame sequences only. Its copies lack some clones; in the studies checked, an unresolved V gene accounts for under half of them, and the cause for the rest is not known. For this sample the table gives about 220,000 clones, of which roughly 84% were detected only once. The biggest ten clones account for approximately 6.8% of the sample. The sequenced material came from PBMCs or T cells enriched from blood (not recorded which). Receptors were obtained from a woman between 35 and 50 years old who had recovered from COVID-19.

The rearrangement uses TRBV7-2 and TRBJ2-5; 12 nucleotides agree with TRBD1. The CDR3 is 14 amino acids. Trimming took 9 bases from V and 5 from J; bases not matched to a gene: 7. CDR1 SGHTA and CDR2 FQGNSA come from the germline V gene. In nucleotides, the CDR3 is TGTGCCAGTGGGGACAGGGGGCGTTGGGAGACCCAGTACTTC. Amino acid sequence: CASGDRGRWETQYF.

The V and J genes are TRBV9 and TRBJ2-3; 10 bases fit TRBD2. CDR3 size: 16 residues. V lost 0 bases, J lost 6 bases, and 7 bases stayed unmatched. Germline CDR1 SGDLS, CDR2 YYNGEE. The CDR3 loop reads CASSVGPSGRGDTQYF. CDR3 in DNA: TGTGCCAGCAGCGTAGGCCCTAGCGGGAGAGGGGATACGCAGTATTTT.

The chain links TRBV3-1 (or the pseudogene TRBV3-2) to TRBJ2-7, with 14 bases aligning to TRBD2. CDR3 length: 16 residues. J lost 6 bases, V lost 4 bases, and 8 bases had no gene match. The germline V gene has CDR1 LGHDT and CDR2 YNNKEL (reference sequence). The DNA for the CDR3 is TGTGCCAGCAGCCCCTTGGGACTAGCGGGAGATCTCGAGCAGTACTTC. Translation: CASSPLGLAGDLEQYF.

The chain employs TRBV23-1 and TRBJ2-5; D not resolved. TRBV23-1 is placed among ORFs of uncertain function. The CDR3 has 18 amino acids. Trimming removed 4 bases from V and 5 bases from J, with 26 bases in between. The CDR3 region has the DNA TGCGCCAGCAGTCCCCGCCCCCCAAGACACAACCGTGGGGAGACCCAGTACTTC. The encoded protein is CASSPRPPRHNRGETQYF.

The CDR3 is CATRGTSGTGELFF. CDR3 in DNA: TGTGCCACCCGCGGGACTAGCGGGACCGGGGAGCTGTTTTTT. The rearrangement uses TRBV24-1 and TRBJ2-2; 12 bases align to TRBD2. This CDR3 spans 14 amino acids. Germline CDR1 KGHDR, CDR2 SFDVKD. V dropped 9 bases and J dropped 5; count of bases not matched to a gene: 3.

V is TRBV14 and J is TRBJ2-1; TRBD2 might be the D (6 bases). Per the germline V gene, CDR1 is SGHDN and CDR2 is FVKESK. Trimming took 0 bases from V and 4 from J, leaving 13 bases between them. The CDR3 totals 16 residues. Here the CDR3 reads CASSQESGVGYNEQFF. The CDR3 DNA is TGTGCCAGCAGCCAAGAATCGGGAGTGGGGTACAATGAGCAGTTCTTC.

Here the CDR3 DNA reads TGTGCCAGTAGTCATCAACAGGGTCCCCCTTACTCTGGGGCCAACGTCCTGACTTTC. It yields the protein CASSHQQGPPYSGANVLTF. The J gene is TRBJ2-6, the V gene TRBV19; the D gene is possibly TRBD1 (6 bases). Germline V gene sequence: CDR1 LNHDA, CDR2 SQIVND (reference sequence). Trimming removed 5 bases from V and 0 bases from J, with 20 bases in between. The CDR3 has 19 residues.

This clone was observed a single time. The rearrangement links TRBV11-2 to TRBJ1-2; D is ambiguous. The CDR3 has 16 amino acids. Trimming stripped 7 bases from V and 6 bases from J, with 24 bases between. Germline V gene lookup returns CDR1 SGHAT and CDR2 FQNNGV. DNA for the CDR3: TGTGCCAGCAATCAGGATCCCGGGAATTGGGGTGATGGCTACACCTTC. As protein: CASNQDPGNWGDGYTF.

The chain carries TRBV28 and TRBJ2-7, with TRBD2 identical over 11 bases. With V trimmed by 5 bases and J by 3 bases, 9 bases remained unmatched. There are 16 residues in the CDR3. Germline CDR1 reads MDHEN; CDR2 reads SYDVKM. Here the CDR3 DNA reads TGTGCCAGCAGTCCCGGGACTAGCGGAGCGATCTACGAGCAGTACTTC. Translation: CASSPGTSGAIYEQYF.

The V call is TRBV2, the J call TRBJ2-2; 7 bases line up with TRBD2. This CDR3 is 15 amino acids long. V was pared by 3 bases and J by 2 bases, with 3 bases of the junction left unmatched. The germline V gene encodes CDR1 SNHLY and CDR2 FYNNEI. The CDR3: CASSELAANTGELFF. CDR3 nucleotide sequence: TGTGCCAGCAGTGAGCTAGCGGCCAACACCGGGGAGCTGTTTTTT.

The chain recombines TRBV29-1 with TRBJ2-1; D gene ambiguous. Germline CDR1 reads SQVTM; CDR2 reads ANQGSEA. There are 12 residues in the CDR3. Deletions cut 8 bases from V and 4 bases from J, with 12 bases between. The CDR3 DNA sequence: TGCAGCCTTAAGACACCTTACAATGAGCAGTTCTTC. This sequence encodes CSLKTPYNEQFF.

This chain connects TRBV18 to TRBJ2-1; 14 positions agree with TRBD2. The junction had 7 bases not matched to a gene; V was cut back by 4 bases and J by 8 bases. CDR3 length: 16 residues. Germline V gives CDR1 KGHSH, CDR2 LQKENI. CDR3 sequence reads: CASSLMGLAGVHEQFF. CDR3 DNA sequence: TGTGCCAGCTCACTCATGGGACTAGCGGGAGTCCATGAGCAGTTCTTC.

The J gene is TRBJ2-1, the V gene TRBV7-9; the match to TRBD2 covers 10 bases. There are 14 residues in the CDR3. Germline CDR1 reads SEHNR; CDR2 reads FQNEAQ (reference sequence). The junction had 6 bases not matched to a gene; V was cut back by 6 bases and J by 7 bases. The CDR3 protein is CASRPSGSVNEQFF. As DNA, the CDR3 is TGTGCCAGCAGGCCTAGCGGGAGCGTTAATGAGCAGTTCTTC.

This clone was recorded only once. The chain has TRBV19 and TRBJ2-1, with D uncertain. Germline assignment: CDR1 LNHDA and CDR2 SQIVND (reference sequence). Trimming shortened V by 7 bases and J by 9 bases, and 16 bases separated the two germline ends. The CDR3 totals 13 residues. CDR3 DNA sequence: TGTGCCAGTACCATGAGAGGCATGGGTGAGCAGTTCTTC. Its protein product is CASTMRGMGEQFF.

The CDR3 sequence: CASSYISGRFQETQYF. Written as DNA, the CDR3 is TGTGCCAGCAGCTATATAAGCGGGAGGTTCCAAGAGACCCAGTACTTC. The V call is TRBV7-8, the J call TRBJ2-5; 9 bases line up with TRBD2. This CDR3 contains 16 residues. Trimming took 4 bases from V and 1 from J; bases not matched to a gene: 7. CDR1 and CDR2 (germline): SGHVS, FQNEAQ.

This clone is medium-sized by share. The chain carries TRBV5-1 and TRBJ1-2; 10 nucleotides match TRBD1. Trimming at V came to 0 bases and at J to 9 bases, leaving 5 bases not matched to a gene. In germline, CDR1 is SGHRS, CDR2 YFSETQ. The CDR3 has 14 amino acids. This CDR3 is CASSLEGQGKSYTF. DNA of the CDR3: TGCGCCAGCAGCTTGGAGGGACAGGGGAAGAGCTACACCTTC.

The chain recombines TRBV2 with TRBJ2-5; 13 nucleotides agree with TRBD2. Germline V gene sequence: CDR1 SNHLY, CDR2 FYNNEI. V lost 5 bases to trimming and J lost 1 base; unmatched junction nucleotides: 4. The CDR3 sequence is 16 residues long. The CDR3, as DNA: TGTGCCAGCAGTTGGACTAGCGGGAGCCCCCAAGAGACCCAGTACTTC. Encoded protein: CASSWTSGSPQETQYF.

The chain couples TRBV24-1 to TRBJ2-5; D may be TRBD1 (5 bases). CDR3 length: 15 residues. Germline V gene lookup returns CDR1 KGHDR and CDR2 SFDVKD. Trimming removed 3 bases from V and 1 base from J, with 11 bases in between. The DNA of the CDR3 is TGTGCCACCAGTGATACAAGGGGTGCCCAAGAGACCCAGTACTTC. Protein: CATSDTRGAQETQYF.

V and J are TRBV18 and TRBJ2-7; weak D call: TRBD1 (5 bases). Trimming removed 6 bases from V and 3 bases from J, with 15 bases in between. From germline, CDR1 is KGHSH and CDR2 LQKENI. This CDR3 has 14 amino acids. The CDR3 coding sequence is TGTGCCAGCTCCCTGGGGCGGCAGGGCTACGAGCAGTACTTC. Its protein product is CASSLGRQGYEQYF.

This CDR3 is CASRSGAGNTIYF. The DNA for the CDR3 is TGTGCCAGCAGGTCAGGGGCAGGAAACACCATATATTTT. The chain recombines TRBV2 with TRBJ1-3, with D tentatively TRBD1 (6 bases). The CDR3 is 13 residues long. Trimming took off 6 bases at V and 4 bases at J, with 10 bases between the two ends. CDR1 and CDR2 (germline): SNHLY, FYNNEI. The entire variable domain, with the rest obtained from reference TRBV2 and TRBJ1-3, is as follows: EPEVTQTPSHQVTQMGQEVILRCVPISNHLYFYWYRQILGQKVEFLVSFYNNEISEKSEIFDDQFSVERPDGSNFTLKIRSTKLEDSAMYFCASRSGAGNTIYFGEGSWLTVV.

CDR3 amino acids: CASSVGLAGYF. The DNA for the CDR3 is TGTGCCAGCAGTGTGGGACTAGCGGGCTATTTT. The rearrangement links TRBV2 to TRBJ2-3, with TRBD2 matching 12 bases. Unmatched junction bases numbered 2, after V lost 4 bases and J lost 15 bases. There are 11 residues in the CDR3. Germline V lookup: CDR1 SNHLY, CDR2 FYNNEI. The entire variable domain, with the rest obtained from reference TRBV2 and TRBJ2-3, is as follows: EPEVTQTPSHQVTQMGQEVILRCVPISNHLYFYWYRQILGQKVEFLVSFYNNEISEKSEIFDDQFSVERPDGSNFTLKIRSTKLEDSAMYFCASSVGLAGYFGPGTRLTVL.

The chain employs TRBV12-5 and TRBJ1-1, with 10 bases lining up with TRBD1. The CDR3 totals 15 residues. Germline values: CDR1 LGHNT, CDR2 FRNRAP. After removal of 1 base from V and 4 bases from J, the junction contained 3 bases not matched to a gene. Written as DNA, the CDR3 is TGTGCTAGTGGTTTGGCTCGGACAGGGGGCACTGAAGCTTTCTTT. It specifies CASGLARTGGTEAFF.

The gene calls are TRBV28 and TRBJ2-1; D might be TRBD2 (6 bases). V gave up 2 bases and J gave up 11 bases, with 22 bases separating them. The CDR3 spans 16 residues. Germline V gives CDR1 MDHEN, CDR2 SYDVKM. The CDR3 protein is CASSLQTGTPPRKQFF. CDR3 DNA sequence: TGTGCCAGCAGTTTACAAACCGGGACTCCCCCGCGGAAGCAGTTCTTC.

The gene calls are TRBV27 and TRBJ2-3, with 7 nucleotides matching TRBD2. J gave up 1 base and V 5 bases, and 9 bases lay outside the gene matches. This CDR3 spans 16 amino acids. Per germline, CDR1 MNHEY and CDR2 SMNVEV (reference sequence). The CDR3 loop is CASSRAAGAGTDTQYF. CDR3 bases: TGTGCCAGCAGTCGAGCGGCGGGAGCGGGCACAGATACGCAGTATTTT.

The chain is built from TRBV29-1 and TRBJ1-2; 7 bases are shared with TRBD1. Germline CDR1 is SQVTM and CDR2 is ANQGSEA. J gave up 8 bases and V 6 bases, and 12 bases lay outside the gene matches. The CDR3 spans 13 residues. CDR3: CSVEATQGRGYTF. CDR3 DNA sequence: TGCAGCGTGGAGGCTACACAGGGGAGGGGCTACACCTTC.

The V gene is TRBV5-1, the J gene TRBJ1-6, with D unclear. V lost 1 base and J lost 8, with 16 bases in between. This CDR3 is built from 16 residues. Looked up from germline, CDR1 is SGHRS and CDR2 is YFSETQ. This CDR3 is CASSLSPGTSDSPLHF. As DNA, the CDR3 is TGCGCCAGCAGCTTGAGTCCCGGTACCTCGGATTCACCCCTCCACTTT.

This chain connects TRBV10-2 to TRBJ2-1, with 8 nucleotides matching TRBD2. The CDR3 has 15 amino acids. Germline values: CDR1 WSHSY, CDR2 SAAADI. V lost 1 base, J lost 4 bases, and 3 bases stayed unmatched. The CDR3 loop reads CASSEYSGTYNEQFF. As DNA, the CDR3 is TGCGCCAGCAGTGAGTATAGCGGGACTTACAATGAGCAGTTCTTC.

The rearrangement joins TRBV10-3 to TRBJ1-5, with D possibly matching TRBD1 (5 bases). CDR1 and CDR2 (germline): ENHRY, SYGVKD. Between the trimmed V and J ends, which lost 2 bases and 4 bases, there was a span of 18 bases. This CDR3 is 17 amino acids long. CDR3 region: CAISEVPRGRANQPQHF. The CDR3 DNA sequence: TGTGCCATCAGTGAGGTCCCTCGCGGCAGGGCTAATCAGCCCCAGCATTTT.

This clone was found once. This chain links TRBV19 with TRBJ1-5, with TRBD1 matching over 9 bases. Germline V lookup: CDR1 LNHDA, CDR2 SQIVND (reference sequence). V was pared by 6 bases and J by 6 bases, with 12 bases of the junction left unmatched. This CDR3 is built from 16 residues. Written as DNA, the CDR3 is TGTGCCAGTAGAAGTCCCTGGACAGGGGAAGGTCAGCCCCAGCATTTT. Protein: CASRSPWTGEGQPQHF.

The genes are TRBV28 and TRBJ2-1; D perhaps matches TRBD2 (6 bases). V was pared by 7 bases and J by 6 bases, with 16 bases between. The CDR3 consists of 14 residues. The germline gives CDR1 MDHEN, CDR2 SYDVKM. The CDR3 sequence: CASIRSGRRNEQFF. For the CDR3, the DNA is TGTGCCAGCATTAGGTCAGGGAGGCGCAATGAGCAGTTCTTC.

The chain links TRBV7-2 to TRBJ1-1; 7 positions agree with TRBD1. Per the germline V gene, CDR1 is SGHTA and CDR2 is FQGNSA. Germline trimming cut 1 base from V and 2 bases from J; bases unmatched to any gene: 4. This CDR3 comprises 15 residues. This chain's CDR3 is CASSLGYRGNTEAFF. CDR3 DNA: TGTGCCAGCAGCTTAGGATACAGGGGCAACACTGAAGCTTTCTTT. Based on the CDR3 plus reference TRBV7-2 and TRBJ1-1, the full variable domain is GAGVSQSPSNKVTEKGKDVELRCDPISGHTALYWYRQSLGQGLEFLIYFQGNSAPDKSGLPSDRFSAERTGGSVSTLTIQRTQQEDSAVYLCASSLGYRGNTEAFFGQGTRLTVV.

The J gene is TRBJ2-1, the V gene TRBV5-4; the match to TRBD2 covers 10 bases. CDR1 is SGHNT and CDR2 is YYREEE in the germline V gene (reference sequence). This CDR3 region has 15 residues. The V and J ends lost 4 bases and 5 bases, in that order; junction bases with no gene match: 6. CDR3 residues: CASSPGLAENNEQFF. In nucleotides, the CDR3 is TGTGCCAGCAGCCCCGGACTAGCGGAAAACAATGAGCAGTTCTTC.